This TCR beta chain was recovered during a study of T cells in Graves' hyperthyroidism and ophthalmopathy. This clonotype occurred many times. What was amplified from RNA transcripts were TCR beta CDR3 regions. First-round RT-PCR with HTBI primers amplified the TCR CDR3 region. TCRdb re-derived calls from the multiplex PCR reads in MiXCR, one entry per CDR3 protein. The sample shows 300,000 to 400,000 distinct CDR3 sequences, around 13% of them seen only once. This clonotype was sampled from a woman younger than 30 with Graves' hyperthyroidism. Sample: blood.

CDR3 loop: CASSRVHRESSYNSPLHF. The CDR3 DNA reads as TGTGCCAGCAGTAGAGTTCACAGGGAGAGCTCCTATAATTCACCCCTCCACTTT. The genes are TRBV28 and TRBJ1-6, with D tentatively TRBD1 (6 bases). The germline V gene encodes CDR1 MDHEN and CDR2 SYDVKM. V was shortened by 5 bases and J by 0 bases, with 17 bases between the two germline ends. The CDR3 runs 18 residues.